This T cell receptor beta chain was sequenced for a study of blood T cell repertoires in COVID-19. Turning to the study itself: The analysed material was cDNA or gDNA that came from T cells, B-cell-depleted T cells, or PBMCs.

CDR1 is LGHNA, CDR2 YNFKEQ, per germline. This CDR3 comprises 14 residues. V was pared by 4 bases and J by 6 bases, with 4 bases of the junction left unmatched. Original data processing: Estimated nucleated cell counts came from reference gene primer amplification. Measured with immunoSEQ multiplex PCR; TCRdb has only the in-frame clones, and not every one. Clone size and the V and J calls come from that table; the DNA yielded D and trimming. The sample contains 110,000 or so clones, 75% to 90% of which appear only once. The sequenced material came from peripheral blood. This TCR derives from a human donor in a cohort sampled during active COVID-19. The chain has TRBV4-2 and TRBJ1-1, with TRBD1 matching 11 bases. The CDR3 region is CASSRGQGAAEAFF. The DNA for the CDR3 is TGTGCCAGCAGCCGTGGACAGGGGGCTGCTGAAGCTTTCTTT.